This TCR beta chain was captured by sequencing in a study of blood T cells in healthy people across ages. Trimming removed 1 base from V and 1 base from J, with 8 bases in between. This CDR3 region has 14 residues. CDR1 is MGHDK, CDR2 SYGVNS, per germline. Then a second PCR, running roughly 7 to 11 cycles, was carried out with a sample-barcoded 5' primer and a J-beta primer mix. TCRdb ran MiXCR on the 5' RACE reads and lists one entry per CDR3 protein. The table shows about 1.7 million distinct CDR3 sequences, with 28% occurring only once. The study's findings and limits: Conclusively comparing naive with antigen-experienced cells was impossible with unsorted PBMCs. Per-million-T-cell TCR beta diversity fell roughly linearly with age.

This clonotype appeared a few times. Its antigen is not identified. The chain combines TRBV25-1 with TRBJ2-7; no definite D call. Sequencing used blood. This clonotype originated in a woman under 40 in good health. In DNA, the CDR3 is TGTGCCAGCAGTGAATCCCCAGGATCCTACGAGCAGTACTTC. Encoded protein: CASSESPGSYEQYF.